This record covers a single TCR beta chain. Its specificity is unknown. The V end lost 7 bases, the J end lost 4 bases, and 8 bases lay between the germline ends. Germline CDR1 reads SGHTA; CDR2 reads FQGNSA. The CDR3 totals 12 residues. A TCRbeta library incorporating unique molecular identifiers was prepared. In TCRdb, the PCR reads were re-called with MiXCR into one record per CDR3 protein. The sample has just over 950,000 distinct CDR3 sequences, less than 30% seen once; the top ten hold roughly 30%. This record comes from a study of T-cell reconstitution after alpha-beta-depleted transplantation in children. Findings and caveats of the study: At one year after transplant, newly produced T cells mostly accounted for T-cell counts and diversity.

This clonotype originated in a boy under two years old who had a stem cell transplant for SCID, so the T cells may come from the graft donor. The J gene is TRBJ2-1, the V gene TRBV7-2; D is undetermined. Sequencing was performed on PBMCs, mostly from graft donor cells, taken 360 days after TCRalphabeta/CD19-depleted stem cell transplant. CDR3 in DNA: TGTGCCAGCACCCCAGCGTACAATGAGCAGTTCTTC. Residues: CASTPAYNEQFF. The variable domain in full, completed from reference TRBV7-2 and TRBJ2-1, reads GAGVSQSPSNKVTEKGKDVELRCDPISGHTALYWYRQSLGQGLEFLIYFQGNSAPDKSGLPSDRFSAERTGGSVSTLTIQRTQQEDSAVYLCASTPAYNEQFFGPGTRLTVL.